Shown below are 9 T cell receptor beta chains from a single sample sequenced in a study of blood T cell repertoires in COVID-19. Assay: immunoSEQ multiplex PCR; the TCRdb copy retains only in-frame clones and omits some. The sample consists of hundreds of thousands of clones, approximately 87% of them appearing once. The specimen sequenced was peripheral blood. The receptor source for this set is an older woman with active or convalescent COVID-19.

This clone was observed a single time. The rearrangement uses TRBV28 and TRBJ2-2; D is unclear. Germline CDR1 MDHEN, CDR2 SYDVKM. Trimming removed 5 bases from V and 9 bases from J, with 10 bases in between. The CDR3 totals 12 residues. The CDR3 here is CASSTQIRELFF. The CDR3 DNA is TGTGCCAGCAGTACCCAGATCCGGGAGCTGTTTTTT.

This chain links TRBV4-1 with TRBJ2-7, with 11 bases fitting TRBD1. V was clipped by 5 bases and J by 0 bases; unmatched bases: 21. The germline V gene has CDR1 MGHRA and CDR2 YSYEKL. The CDR3 is 21 amino acids. For the CDR3, the DNA is TGCGCCAGCAGCTTTAAATCCGGGACAGGGGGTGCCCCAACTAGCTCCTACGAGCAGTACTTC. This gives the protein CASSFKSGTGGAPTSSYEQYF.

The rearrangement uses TRBV19 and TRBJ1-2, with 7 bases aligning to TRBD1. Germline V gene data show CDR1 as LNHDA and CDR2 as SQIVND (reference sequence). V was pared by 5 bases and J by 8 bases, with 11 bases of the junction left unmatched. This CDR3 region has 14 residues. The CDR3 region has the DNA TGTGCCAGTAGTCCTACAGGGGCCTCAGAGGGCTACACCTTC. Its translation: CASSPTGASEGYTF.

The chain has TRBV4-1 and TRBJ2-5; D is unclear. This CDR3 has 12 amino acids. Trimming left V 0 bases short and J 5 bases short, with 4 bases between. Germline V gene lookup returns CDR1 MGHRA and CDR2 YSYEKL. The CDR3 is CASSQDRETQYF. As DNA, the CDR3 is TGCGCCAGCAGCCAAGATCGGGAGACCCAGTACTTC.

The J gene is TRBJ1-1, the V gene TRBV13; weak D call: TRBD1 (6 bases). The CDR3 runs 15 residues. Germline V gives CDR1 PRHDT, CDR2 FYEKMQ (reference sequence). V lost 0 bases to trimming and J lost 1 base, with 9 bases between them. The CDR3 nucleotides are TGTGCCAGCAGCTTAGGGGGACAAAAGAACACTGAAGCTTTCTTT. Translated, it gives CASSLGGQKNTEAFF.

The chain joins TRBV30 to TRBJ2-3, with 14 bases lining up with TRBD2. The CDR3 totals 15 residues. Germline lookup yields CDR1 GTSNPN and CDR2 SVGIG (reference sequence). Trimming cost V 0 bases and J 8 bases; bases outside gene matches: 4. DNA of the CDR3: TGTGCCTGGAGTGTCGGACTAGCGGGAGGAGGTACGCAGTATTTT. Protein sequence: CAWSVGLAGGGTQYF.

The rearrangement uses TRBV18 and TRBJ1-2, with 10 bases that match TRBD1. Germline trimming cut 3 bases from V and 6 bases from J; bases unmatched to any gene: 7. CDR3 length: 15 amino acids. Germline CDR1 is KGHSH and CDR2 is LQKENI. The CDR3 DNA is TGTGCCAGCTCACCTCGGACAGGGGGGATTCATGGCTACACCTTC. Protein sequence: CASSPRTGGIHGYTF. Filled out from reference TRBV18 and TRBJ1-2, the complete variable domain reads NAGVMQNPRHLVRRRGQEARLRCSPMKGHSHVYWYRQLPEEGLKFMVYLQKENIIDESGMPKERFSAEFPKEGPSILRIQQVVRGDSAAYFCASSPRTGGIHGYTFGSGTRLTVV.

This chain connects TRBV3-1 (or the pseudogene TRBV3-2) to TRBJ1-3, with TRBD1 identical over 8 bases. Germline CDR1 is LGHDT and CDR2 is YNNKEL (reference sequence). The V segment lost 1 base and the J segment 11 bases; nucleotides outside the gene matches: 4. There are 13 residues in the CDR3. The CDR3 loop is CASSQGGQASIYF. The CDR3, as DNA: TGTGCCAGCAGCCAAGGGGGACAGGCCTCCATATATTTT.

The chain's CDR3 is CASSKGTVSYEQYF. In DNA, the CDR3 is TGTGCCAGCAGCAAAGGCACAGTCTCCTACGAGCAGTACTTC. The rearrangement joins TRBV21-1 to TRBJ2-7; the table calls TRBD1, which could not be checked here. TRBV21-1 counts as a pseudogene. The CDR3 is made up of 14 amino acids.